This is a list of T cell receptor beta chains from one sample in a study of blood T cell repertoires in COVID-19. The data were produced by immunoSEQ multiplex PCR, yet TCRdb's version contains in-frame clones alone and is incomplete. Of 130,000 or so clones listed, approximately 88% were seen once; the top ten hold 10%. The sequenced sample consisted of peripheral blood. All receptors derive from a man aged 55 to 70 with active or convalescent COVID-19. Each CDR3 is given with its conserved first and last residue. D genes are given only for firm matches. Part of the rows lack a size; the others show once, few, many or a class for expanded clones.

D: NA
J: TRBJ2-3
V: TRBV29-1
size: NA
DNA: TGCAGCGTGGCAGCGATGAAGAGGACATCAGATACGCAGTATTTT
CDR3: CSVAAMKRTSDTQYF

D: NA
J: TRBJ1-6
V: TRBV6-5
size: NA
DNA: TGTGCCAGCCGGGTTCTTGCCCTAGGTTCACCCCTCCACTTT
CDR3: CASRVLALGSPLHF

D: NA
J: TRBJ1-2
V: TRBV7-2
size: NA
DNA: TGTGCCAGCAGCTTACGTAGACAGGAGTCCTATGGCTACACCTTC
CDR3: CASSLRRQESYGYTF

D: NA
J: TRBJ2-2
V: TRBV27
size: NA
DNA: TGTGCCAGCAGTTGGGCAGGGCCCACCGGGGAGCTGTTTTTT
CDR3: CASSWAGPTGELFF

D: NA
J: TRBJ1-4
V: TRBV5-1
size: NA
DNA: TGCGCCAGCAGCTTGGCGGGGGGTACTAATGAAAAACTGTTTTTT
CDR3: CASSLAGGTNEKLFF

D: TRBD1
J: TRBJ1-3
V: TRBV6-6
size: once
DNA: TGTGCCAGCAAAACCCAGGGGGCGCCGGGAAACACCATATATTTT
CDR3: CASKTQGAPGNTIYF

D: TRBD1
J: TRBJ1-6
V: TRBV4-3
size: once
DNA: TGCGCCAGCAGCCAGGTACAGGGGAATTCACCCCTCCACTTT
CDR3: CASSQVQGNSPLHF

D: NA
J: TRBJ2-2
V: TRBV18
size: NA
DNA: TGTGCCAGCTCATCGGGACTTAACACCGGGGAGCTGTTTTTT
CDR3: CASSSGLNTGELFF

D: NA
J: TRBJ2-7
V: TRBV5-1
size: NA
DNA: TGCGCCAGCAGCTTGGGGTGGGTATCTAGTCTCTACGAGCAGTACTTC
CDR3: CASSLGWVSSLYEQYF

D: NA
J: TRBJ2-5
V: TRBV4-1
size: NA
DNA: TGCGCCAGCAGCCCCATCCCCGGGACCCAGTACTTC
CDR3: CASSPIPGTQYF

D: TRBD1
J: TRBJ2-7
V: TRBV30
size: NA
DNA: TGTGCCTGGTGCCGGGACAGGGCCTACGAGCAGTACTTC
CDR3: CAWCRDRAYEQYF

D: TRBD1
J: TRBJ1-6
V: TRBV18
size: NA
DNA: TGTGCCAGCTCACCCCGAGACAGGGAGAATTCACCCCTCCACTTT
CDR3: CASSPRDRENSPLHF

D: NA
J: TRBJ1-4
V: TRBV28
size: few
DNA: TGTGCCAGCAGTTACAGGGTAAAGGCAGCTAATGAAAAACTGTTTTTT
CDR3: CASSYRVKAANEKLFF

D: NA
J: TRBJ2-7
V: TRBV18
size: NA
DNA: TGTGCCAGCTCACCAGACTTACAAGGCGAGCAGTACTTC
CDR3: CASSPDLQGEQYF

D: TRBD1
J: TRBJ1-2
V: TRBV7-2
size: NA
DNA: TGTGCCAGCAGCTTAGGCAGGGGGCGCGCCTTATCTGGCTACACCTTC
CDR3: CASSLGRGRALSGYTF

D: TRBD2
J: TRBJ2-2
V: TRBV19
size: few
DNA: TGTGCCAGTACCACCGCGGGACTAGCGGTTAACACCGGGGAGCTGTTTTTT
CDR3: CASTTAGLAVNTGELFF

D: TRBD1
J: TRBJ2-7
V: TRBV19
size: once
DNA: TGTGCCAGTAGTATTTCGACAGGGGTGAACCACGAGCAGTACTTC
CDR3: CASSISTGVNHEQYF

D: TRBD1
J: TRBJ2-5
V: TRBV28
size: NA
DNA: TGTGCCAGCAGTCTTCCCCGGACAGGCGGGGAGACCCAGTACTTC
CDR3: CASSLPRTGGETQYF

D: NA
J: TRBJ2-7
V: TRBV28
size: NA
DNA: TGTGCCAGCAAAAAGTCGGTAGCAGGAAGCGGCGAGCAGTACTTC
CDR3: CASKKSVAGSGEQYF

D: NA
J: TRBJ1-6
V: TRBV7-8
size: NA
DNA: TGTGCCAGCAGCCGACAGGACTATAATTCACCCCTCCACTTT
CDR3: CASSRQDYNSPLHF

D: NA
J: TRBJ1-2
V: TRBV6-5
size: NA
DNA: TGTGCCAGCAGGCCGGGATCGACAAACTATGGCTACACCTTC
CDR3: CASRPGSTNYGYTF

D: NA
J: TRBJ1-3
V: TRBV7-2
size: NA
DNA: TGTGCCAGCAGCTTAGGGGGCACCTCTGGAAACACCATATATTTT
CDR3: CASSLGGTSGNTIYF

D: TRBD1
J: TRBJ2-2
V: TRBV5-4
size: NA
DNA: TGTGCCAGCGGGACAGGGGGATTATCCGGGGAGCTGTTTTTT
CDR3: CASGTGGLSGELFF

D: NA
J: TRBJ2-7
V: TRBV6-2/TRBV6-3
size: NA
DNA: TGTGCCAGCAGTTCAGGGTTCAACGAGCAGTACTTC
CDR3: CASSSGFNEQYF

D: TRBD2
J: TRBJ2-1
V: TRBV27
size: NA
DNA: TGTGCCAGCACCTTCCGGACTAGCGGGAGGAACAATGAGCAGTTCTTC
CDR3: CASTFRTSGRNNEQFF

D: TRBD2
J: TRBJ2-2
V: TRBV7-9
size: NA
DNA: TGTGCCAGCAGCTCGGGACTAGCGGGACCAGGCACCGGGGAGCTGTTTTTT
CDR3: CASSSGLAGPGTGELFF

D: NA
J: TRBJ2-4
V: TRBV6-5
size: NA
DNA: TGTGCCACTCACCCGGGGACTTCAAAAAACATTCAGTACTTC
CDR3: CATHPGTSKNIQYF

D: NA
J: TRBJ2-5
V: TRBV25-1
size: once
DNA: TGTGCCAGCAGTGAACAGGAAATTTCAAGGACCCAGTACTTC
CDR3: CASSEQEISRTQYF

D: TRBD1
J: TRBJ1-1
V: TRBV10-3
size: NA
DNA: TGTGCCACCGGACAGGGTATCACTGAAGCTTTCTTT
CDR3: CATGQGITEAFF

D: NA
J: TRBJ1-1
V: TRBV7-2
size: many
DNA: TGTGCCAGCAGCTACCAGGGGAGGAACACTGAAGCTTTCTTT
CDR3: CASSYQGRNTEAFF

D: NA
J: TRBJ2-1
V: TRBV7-8
size: once
DNA: TGTGCCAGCAGCTTAGCTAGCATGAGCTCCTACAATGAGCAGTTCTTC
CDR3: CASSLASMSSYNEQFF

D: NA
J: TRBJ2-6
V: TRBV7-2
size: NA
DNA: TGTGCCAGCAGCTCGGGTCGCCCCTCAGGGGCCAACGTCCTGACTTTC
CDR3: CASSSGRPSGANVLTF

D: NA
J: TRBJ1-1
V: TRBV5-1
size: NA
DNA: TGCGCCAGCAGCTTGGCGGAGGCCACTGAAGCTTTCTTT
CDR3: CASSLAEATEAFF

D: NA
J: TRBJ2-2
V: TRBV12-2
size: NA
DNA: TGTGCAAGTCGCTTGACGCCCCGGGGACAGGGAGAGCCCGGGGAGCTGTTTTTT
CDR3: CASRLTPRGQGEPGELFF

D: NA
J: TRBJ1-2
V: TRBV6-5
size: NA
DNA: TGTGCCAGCACCCTAGGAGGGGGACTAAACTATGGCTACACCTTC
CDR3: CASTLGGGLNYGYTF

D: TRBD1
J: TRBJ2-3
V: TRBV7-7
size: NA
DNA: TGTGCTAGCAGCTTAGCAGGGGGCGCAGATACGCAGTATTTT
CDR3: CASSLAGGADTQYF

D: NA
J: TRBJ1-6
V: TRBV28
size: NA
DNA: TGTGCCAGCGAAGGGGCCGCAGCTGGGGATTCACCCCTCCACTTT
CDR3: CASEGAAAGDSPLHF

D: NA
J: TRBJ2-2
V: TRBV5-1
size: NA
DNA: TGCGCCAGCAGCTTGGAGATGGGGCCGGTGACCGGGGAGCTGTTTTTT
CDR3: CASSLEMGPVTGELFF

D: TRBD1
J: TRBJ2-5
V: TRBV6-5
size: NA
DNA: TGTGCCAGCAGTTACCGACCGGGACAGCTTCAAGAGACCCAGTACTTC
CDR3: CASSYRPGQLQETQYF

D: NA
J: TRBJ2-1
V: TRBV6-1
size: NA
DNA: TGTGCCAGCAGTGAATTCCGCGGTTTATACAATGAGCAGTTCTTC
CDR3: CASSEFRGLYNEQFF

D: TRBD2
J: TRBJ2-7
V: TRBV19
size: NA
DNA: TGTGCCAGTAGCCCTAGCGGGAGTGTCTACGAGCAGTACTTC
CDR3: CASSPSGSVYEQYF

D: TRBD1
J: TRBJ1-4
V: TRBV5-4
size: NA
DNA: TGTGCCAGCAGCTTGGAGGGGCAGGGGGCGAGGGAAAAACTGTTTTTT
CDR3: CASSLEGQGAREKLFF

D: TRBD2
J: TRBJ2-5
V: TRBV19
size: NA
DNA: TGTGCCAGTAGTCCCAGGGAACTAGCGGGGGGGCAAGAGACCCAGTACTTC
CDR3: CASSPRELAGGQETQYF

D: TRBD1
J: TRBJ2-3
V: TRBV19
size: NA
DNA: TGTGCCAGTAGTCCAGGACAGGGGAGGCGGGCAGATACGCAGTATTTT
CDR3: CASSPGQGRRADTQYF